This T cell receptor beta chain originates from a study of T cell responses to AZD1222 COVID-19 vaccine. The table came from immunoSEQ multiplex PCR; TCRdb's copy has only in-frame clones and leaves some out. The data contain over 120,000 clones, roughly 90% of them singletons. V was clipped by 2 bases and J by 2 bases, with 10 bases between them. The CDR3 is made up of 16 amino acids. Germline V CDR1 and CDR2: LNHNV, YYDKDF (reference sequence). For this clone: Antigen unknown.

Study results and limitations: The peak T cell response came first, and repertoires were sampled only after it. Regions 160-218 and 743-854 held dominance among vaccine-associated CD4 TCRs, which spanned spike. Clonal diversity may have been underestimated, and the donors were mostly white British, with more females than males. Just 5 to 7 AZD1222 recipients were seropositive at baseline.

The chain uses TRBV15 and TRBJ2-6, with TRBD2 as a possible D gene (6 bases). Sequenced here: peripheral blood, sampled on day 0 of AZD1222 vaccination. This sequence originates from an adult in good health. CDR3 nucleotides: TGTGCCACCAGCAGACTGGGACTTACTGGGGCCAACGTCCTGACTTTC. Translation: CATSRLGLTGANVLTF.